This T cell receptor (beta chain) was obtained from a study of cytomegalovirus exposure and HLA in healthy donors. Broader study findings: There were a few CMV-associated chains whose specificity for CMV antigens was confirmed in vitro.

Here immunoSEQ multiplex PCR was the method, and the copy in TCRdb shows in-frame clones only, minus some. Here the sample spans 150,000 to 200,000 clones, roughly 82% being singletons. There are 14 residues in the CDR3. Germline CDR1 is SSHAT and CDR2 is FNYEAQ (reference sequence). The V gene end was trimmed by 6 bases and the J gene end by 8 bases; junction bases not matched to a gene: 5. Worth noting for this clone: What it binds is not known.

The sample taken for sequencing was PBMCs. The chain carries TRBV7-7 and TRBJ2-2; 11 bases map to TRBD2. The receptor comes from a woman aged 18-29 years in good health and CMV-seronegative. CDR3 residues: CASRLAGVEGELFF. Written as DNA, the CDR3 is TGTGCCAGCAGACTAGCGGGGGTTGAGGGGGAGCTGTTTTTT.